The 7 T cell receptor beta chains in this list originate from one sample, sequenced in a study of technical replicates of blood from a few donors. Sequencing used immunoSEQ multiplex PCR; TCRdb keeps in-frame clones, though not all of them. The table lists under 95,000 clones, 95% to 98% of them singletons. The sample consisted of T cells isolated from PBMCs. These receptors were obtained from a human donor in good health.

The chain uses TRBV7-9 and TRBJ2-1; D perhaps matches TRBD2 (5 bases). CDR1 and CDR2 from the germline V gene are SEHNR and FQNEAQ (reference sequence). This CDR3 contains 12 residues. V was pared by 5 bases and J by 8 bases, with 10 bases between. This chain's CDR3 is CASSILAYEQFF. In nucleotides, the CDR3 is TGTGCCAGCAGCATCCTAGCTTATGAGCAGTTCTTC.

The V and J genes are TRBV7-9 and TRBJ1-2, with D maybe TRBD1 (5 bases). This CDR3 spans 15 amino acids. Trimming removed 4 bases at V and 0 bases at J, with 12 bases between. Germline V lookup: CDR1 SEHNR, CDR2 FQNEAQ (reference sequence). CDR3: CASSSAQETNYGYTF. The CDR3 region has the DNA TGTGCCAGCAGCTCAGCACAGGAGACTAACTATGGCTACACCTTC.

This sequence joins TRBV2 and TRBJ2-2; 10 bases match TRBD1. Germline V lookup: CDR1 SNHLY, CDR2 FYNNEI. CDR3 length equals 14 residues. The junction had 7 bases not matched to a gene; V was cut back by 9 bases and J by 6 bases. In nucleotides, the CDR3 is TGTGCCAGTGAGGGACAGGGGAGTGCCGGGGAGCTGTTTTTT. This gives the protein CASEGQGSAGELFF.

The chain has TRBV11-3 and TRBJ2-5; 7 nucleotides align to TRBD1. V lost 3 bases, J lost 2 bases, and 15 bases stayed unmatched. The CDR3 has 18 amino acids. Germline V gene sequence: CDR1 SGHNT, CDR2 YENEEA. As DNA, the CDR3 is TGTGCCAGCAGCTTTAGGAAGGGGGCGGAATTAGCGCAAGAGACCCAGTACTTC. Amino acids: CASSFRKGAELAQETQYF.

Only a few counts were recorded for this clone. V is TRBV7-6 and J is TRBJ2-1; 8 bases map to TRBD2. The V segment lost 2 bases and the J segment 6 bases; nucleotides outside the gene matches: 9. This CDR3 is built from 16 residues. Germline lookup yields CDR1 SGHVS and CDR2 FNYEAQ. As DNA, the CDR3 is TGTGCCAGCAGCTTAAACAGCGGGGGTGACTTCAATGAGCAGTTCTTC. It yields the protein CASSLNSGGDFNEQFF.

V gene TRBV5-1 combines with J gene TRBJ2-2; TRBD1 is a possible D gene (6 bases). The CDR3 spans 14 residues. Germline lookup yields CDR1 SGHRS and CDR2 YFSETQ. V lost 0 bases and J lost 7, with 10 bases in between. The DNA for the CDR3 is TGCGCCAGCAGCTTGGGGACAGAGGGCGGGGAGCTGTTTTTT. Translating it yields CASSLGTEGGELFF.

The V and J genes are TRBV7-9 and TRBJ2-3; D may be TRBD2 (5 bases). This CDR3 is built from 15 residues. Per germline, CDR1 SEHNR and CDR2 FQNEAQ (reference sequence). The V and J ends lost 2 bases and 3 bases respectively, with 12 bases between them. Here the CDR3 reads CASSLRGSPTDTQYF. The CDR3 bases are TGTGCCAGCAGCTTACGAGGGTCTCCTACAGATACGCAGTATTTT.